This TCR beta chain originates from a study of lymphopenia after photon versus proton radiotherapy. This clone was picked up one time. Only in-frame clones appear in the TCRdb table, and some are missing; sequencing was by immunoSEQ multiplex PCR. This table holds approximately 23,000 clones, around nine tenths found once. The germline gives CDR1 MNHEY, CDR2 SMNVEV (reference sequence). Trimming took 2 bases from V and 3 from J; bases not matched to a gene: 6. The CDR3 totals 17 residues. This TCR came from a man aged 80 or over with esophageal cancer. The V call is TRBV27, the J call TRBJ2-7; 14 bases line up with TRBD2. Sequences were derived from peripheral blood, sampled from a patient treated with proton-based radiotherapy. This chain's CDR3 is CASSLRLAGGRSYEQYF. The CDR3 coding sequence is TGTGCCAGCAGTTTAAGACTAGCGGGGGGGCGTAGCTACGAGCAGTACTTC.